This is a list of T cell receptor beta chains from one sample in a study of human T cells and chemical hapten exposure. MiXCR, run by TCRdb on the RACE reads, gives a single entry per CDR3 protein. The repertoire has roughly 52,000 distinct CDR3 sequences, about 10% of them found once; the top ten carry approximately 1.7%. The source material was whole blood, sampled in connection with sensitization to the hapten diphenylcyclopropenone (DPC). Source of these receptors: a woman aged 45-65 years with alopecia areata. Some clones in this sample may be carry-over from other donors' samples. CDR3s include the opening cysteine and the closing phenylalanine or tryptophan. The D gene is left open where the match is weak. Size tells how often a clone was seen (once, few, many) or the class of an expanded clone, and some rows leave it out.

j_call: TRBJ1-2; clone_size: NA; d_call: NA; v_call: TRBV18; cdr3_nt: TGTGCCAGCTCACCTCGTCTGGAGGATGGCTACACCTTC; cdr3_aa: CASSPRLEDGYTF
j_call: TRBJ1-1; clone_size: NA; d_call: NA; v_call: TRBV29-1; cdr3_nt: TGCAGCGTTTTCCCTCTCGACCTTAACACTGAAGCTTTCTTT; cdr3_aa: CSVFPLDLNTEAFF
j_call: TRBJ1-1; clone_size: many; d_call: NA; v_call: TRBV6-5; cdr3_nt: TGTGCCAGCAGTTACAACGCGAAAGGGGGAAGGAACACTGAAGCTTTCTTT; cdr3_aa: CASSYNAKGGRNTEAFF
j_call: TRBJ2-6; clone_size: NA; d_call: NA; v_call: TRBV10-2; cdr3_nt: TGCGCCAGCAGCGTGGGCACGGGGGCCAACGTCCTGACTTTC; cdr3_aa: CASSVGTGANVLTF
j_call: TRBJ1-5; clone_size: NA; d_call: TRBD1; v_call: TRBV2; cdr3_nt: TGTGCCAGCAGGGACGGACAGGGGTGGCAGCCCCAGCATTTT; cdr3_aa: CASRDGQGWQPQHF
j_call: TRBJ1-3; clone_size: many; d_call: NA; v_call: TRBV28; cdr3_nt: TGTGCCAGCCTAGCCCGGGGTGCCTCTGGAAACACCATATATTTT; cdr3_aa: CASLARGASGNTIYF
j_call: TRBJ1-1; clone_size: few; d_call: NA; v_call: TRBV18; cdr3_nt: TGTGCCAGCTCACCTCGGGACACAAACACTGAAGCTTTCTTT; cdr3_aa: CASSPRDTNTEAFF
j_call: TRBJ1-1; clone_size: few; d_call: NA; v_call: TRBV6-2/TRBV6-3; cdr3_nt: TGTGCCAGCACCAACGTGGGGGGCACTGAAGCTTTCTTT; cdr3_aa: CASTNVGGTEAFF
j_call: TRBJ2-5; clone_size: NA; d_call: TRBD2; v_call: TRBV7-9; cdr3_nt: TGTGCCAGCAGCTCACCCTCTAGCGGGGGTAACCAAGAGACCCAGTACTTC; cdr3_aa: CASSSPSSGGNQETQYF
j_call: TRBJ1-2; clone_size: NA; d_call: TRBD1; v_call: TRBV5-5; cdr3_nt: TGTGCCAGCAGCTCGATTGGGACAGGGGGAAGAGGCTACACCTTC; cdr3_aa: CASSSIGTGGRGYTF
j_call: TRBJ2-7; clone_size: many; d_call: NA; v_call: TRBV9; cdr3_nt: TGTGCCAGCAGCGGGAGCGTATCTAGTTCTGACGAGCAGTACTTC; cdr3_aa: CASSGSVSSSDEQYF
j_call: TRBJ1-5; clone_size: many; d_call: NA; v_call: TRBV18; cdr3_nt: TGTGCCAGCTCAAGGAGTCGGGACAATCAGCCCCAGCATTTT; cdr3_aa: CASSRSRDNQPQHF
j_call: TRBJ2-5; clone_size: many; d_call: NA; v_call: TRBV11-3; cdr3_nt: TGTGCCAGCAGCTTACAGGGCCAACAAGAGACCCAGTACTTC; cdr3_aa: CASSLQGQQETQYF
j_call: TRBJ2-7; clone_size: NA; d_call: NA; v_call: TRBV4-1; cdr3_nt: TGCGCCAGCAGCCCTAGGACGGGCTACGAGCAGTACTTC; cdr3_aa: CASSPRTGYEQYF
j_call: TRBJ2-7; clone_size: few; d_call: NA; v_call: TRBV20-1; cdr3_nt: TGCAGTGCTAGAGAGGGTGGGATCTCCTACGAGCAGTACTTC; cdr3_aa: CSAREGGISYEQYF
j_call: TRBJ2-7; clone_size: many; d_call: TRBD2; v_call: TRBV20-1; cdr3_nt: TGCAGTGCCCCATGGGGCGGGAGGGCCTACGAGCAGTACTTC; cdr3_aa: CSAPWGGRAYEQYF
j_call: TRBJ2-2; clone_size: NA; d_call: TRBD1; v_call: TRBV18; cdr3_nt: TGTGCCAGCTCACCAGGACAGGTCAGGACCGGGGAGCTGTTTTTT; cdr3_aa: CASSPGQVRTGELFF
j_call: TRBJ2-3; clone_size: NA; d_call: NA; v_call: TRBV11-2; cdr3_nt: TGTGCCAGCAGCCCCGGACTGTACACAGATACGCAGTATTTT; cdr3_aa: CASSPGLYTDTQYF
j_call: TRBJ1-2; clone_size: few; d_call: NA; v_call: TRBV28; cdr3_nt: TGTGCCAGCAGTTTAGGCCGAAACTATGGCTACACCTTC; cdr3_aa: CASSLGRNYGYTF
j_call: TRBJ2-7; clone_size: many; d_call: TRBD2; v_call: TRBV28; cdr3_nt: TGTGCCACCAGGTACGGGGGGATGGAGCAGTACTTC; cdr3_aa: CATRYGGMEQYF
j_call: TRBJ1-3; clone_size: many; d_call: NA; v_call: TRBV7-8; cdr3_nt: TGTGCCAGCACCTTAGGATCAGGAGGTGCAAACACCATATATTTT; cdr3_aa: CASTLGSGGANTIYF
j_call: TRBJ2-5; clone_size: NA; d_call: TRBD2; v_call: TRBV20-1; cdr3_nt: TGCAGTGCTTCTATTCCGGGACTAGAACACCAAGAGACCCAGTACTTC; cdr3_aa: CSASIPGLEHQETQYF
j_call: TRBJ1-5; clone_size: many; d_call: NA; v_call: TRBV18; cdr3_nt: TGTGCCAGCTCAAACGAACCGGGTCAGCCCCAGCATTTT; cdr3_aa: CASSNEPGQPQHF
j_call: TRBJ2-1; clone_size: NA; d_call: NA; v_call: TRBV20-1; cdr3_nt: TGCAGTTCCAGGAGGGGCGGGGCTGCCTACAATGAGCAGTTCTTC; cdr3_aa: CSSRRGGAAYNEQFF
j_call: TRBJ1-1; clone_size: many; d_call: NA; v_call: TRBV28; cdr3_nt: TGTGCCAGCTCGGGGTTTAGGATGAACACTGAAGCTTTCTTT; cdr3_aa: CASSGFRMNTEAFF
j_call: TRBJ2-7; clone_size: NA; d_call: NA; v_call: TRBV11-2; cdr3_nt: TGTGCCAGCAGCCTCTACCCAGGGGAATCCTACGAGCAGTACTTC; cdr3_aa: CASSLYPGESYEQYF
j_call: TRBJ2-3; clone_size: NA; d_call: NA; v_call: TRBV27; cdr3_nt: TGTGCCAGCAGTCCTTCACGGGGGTTCCTAAGCACAGATACGCAGTATTTT; cdr3_aa: CASSPSRGFLSTDTQYF
j_call: TRBJ2-7; clone_size: NA; d_call: NA; v_call: TRBV28; cdr3_nt: TGTGCCAGCCGCCGCGCAGGCTACGAGCAGTACTTC; cdr3_aa: CASRRAGYEQYF
j_call: TRBJ2-7; clone_size: NA; d_call: NA; v_call: TRBV7-9; cdr3_nt: TGTGCCAGCAGCTCTTCTGCCCAGGACTACGAGCAGTACTTC; cdr3_aa: CASSSSAQDYEQYF
j_call: TRBJ1-2; clone_size: NA; d_call: NA; v_call: TRBV7-9; cdr3_nt: TGTGCCAGCAGCTTGGAGTTCTACTATGGCTACACCTTC; cdr3_aa: CASSLEFYYGYTF
j_call: TRBJ2-3; clone_size: many; d_call: NA; v_call: TRBV5-1; cdr3_nt: TGCGCCAGCAGCAGACAGGAGGTCGCAGATACGCAGTATTTT; cdr3_aa: CASSRQEVADTQYF
j_call: TRBJ1-2; clone_size: NA; d_call: TRBD1; v_call: TRBV12-3/TRBV12-4; cdr3_nt: TGTGCCATTTCGGACAGGGTCAACTATGGCTACACCTTC; cdr3_aa: CAISDRVNYGYTF
j_call: TRBJ2-7; clone_size: few; d_call: NA; v_call: TRBV5-4; cdr3_nt: TGTGCCAGCAGCTTGGACTCGGCGTCACCAGCCCCTCGGTACTTC; cdr3_aa: CASSLDSASPAPRYF
j_call: TRBJ2-7; clone_size: NA; d_call: TRBD2; v_call: TRBV6-2/TRBV6-3; cdr3_nt: TGTGCCAGCCATCGAGCGGGGGGCTCCTACGAGCAGTACTTC; cdr3_aa: CASHRAGGSYEQYF
j_call: TRBJ2-7; clone_size: few; d_call: TRBD2; v_call: TRBV3-1; cdr3_nt: TGTGCCAGCAGCCAATCGCCGCTAGCGGGAGGCGTTTTGGAGCAGTACTTC; cdr3_aa: CASSQSPLAGGVLEQYF
j_call: TRBJ1-2; clone_size: many; d_call: NA; v_call: TRBV7-9; cdr3_nt: TGTGCCAGCAGCAGATGGCAGGGGTCCCACACCTTC; cdr3_aa: CASSRWQGSHTF
j_call: TRBJ2-1; clone_size: few; d_call: TRBD2; v_call: TRBV25-1; cdr3_nt: TGTGCCAGCAGTAAGGCGGGGGGGCCCTACAATGAGCAGTTCTTC; cdr3_aa: CASSKAGGPYNEQFF
j_call: TRBJ2-7; clone_size: NA; d_call: NA; v_call: TRBV5-1; cdr3_nt: TGCGCCAGCAGCTTGTGGTCGGTAGGGAGCTCCTACGAGCAGTACTTC; cdr3_aa: CASSLWSVGSSYEQYF
j_call: TRBJ1-1; clone_size: many; d_call: NA; v_call: TRBV20-1; cdr3_nt: TGCAGTGCTAGCCGGACAGATTTTTACACTGAAGCTTTCTTT; cdr3_aa: CSASRTDFYTEAFF
j_call: TRBJ2-1; clone_size: few; d_call: TRBD2; v_call: TRBV18; cdr3_nt: TGTGCCAGCTCACCCACTAGCGGGAGATTCAATGAGCAGTTCTTC; cdr3_aa: CASSPTSGRFNEQFF